This TCR beta chain was retrieved from a study of sequential checkpoint blockade in melanoma. Study summary: After both sequences, patients received maintenance nivolumab.

This clone was observed a handful of times. TCRdb's copy holds only in-frame clones and misses some; the assay was immunoSEQ multiplex PCR. The data show approximately 21,000 clones, 82% seen once. The CDR3 runs 16 residues. The germline V gene encodes CDR1 MDHEN and CDR2 SYDVKM. J lost 1 base, V lost 9 bases, and 3 bases had no gene match. Regarding treatment: randomized to nivolumab then ipilimumab (arm A) or the reverse (arm B). Patients had received no earlier DNA-damaging chemotherapy. The chain couples TRBV28 to TRBJ2-1; 16 bases fit TRBD2. The sequenced sample was CD8+ T cells sorted from blood (inferred from file names), obtained from a patient given nivolumab and ipilimumab in sequence. This clonotype originated in a human donor with melanoma. CDR3 DNA sequence: TGTGCCAGGGGACTAGCGGGAGGGCCGTCCTACAATGAGCAGTTCTTC. It specifies CARGLAGGPSYNEQFF.